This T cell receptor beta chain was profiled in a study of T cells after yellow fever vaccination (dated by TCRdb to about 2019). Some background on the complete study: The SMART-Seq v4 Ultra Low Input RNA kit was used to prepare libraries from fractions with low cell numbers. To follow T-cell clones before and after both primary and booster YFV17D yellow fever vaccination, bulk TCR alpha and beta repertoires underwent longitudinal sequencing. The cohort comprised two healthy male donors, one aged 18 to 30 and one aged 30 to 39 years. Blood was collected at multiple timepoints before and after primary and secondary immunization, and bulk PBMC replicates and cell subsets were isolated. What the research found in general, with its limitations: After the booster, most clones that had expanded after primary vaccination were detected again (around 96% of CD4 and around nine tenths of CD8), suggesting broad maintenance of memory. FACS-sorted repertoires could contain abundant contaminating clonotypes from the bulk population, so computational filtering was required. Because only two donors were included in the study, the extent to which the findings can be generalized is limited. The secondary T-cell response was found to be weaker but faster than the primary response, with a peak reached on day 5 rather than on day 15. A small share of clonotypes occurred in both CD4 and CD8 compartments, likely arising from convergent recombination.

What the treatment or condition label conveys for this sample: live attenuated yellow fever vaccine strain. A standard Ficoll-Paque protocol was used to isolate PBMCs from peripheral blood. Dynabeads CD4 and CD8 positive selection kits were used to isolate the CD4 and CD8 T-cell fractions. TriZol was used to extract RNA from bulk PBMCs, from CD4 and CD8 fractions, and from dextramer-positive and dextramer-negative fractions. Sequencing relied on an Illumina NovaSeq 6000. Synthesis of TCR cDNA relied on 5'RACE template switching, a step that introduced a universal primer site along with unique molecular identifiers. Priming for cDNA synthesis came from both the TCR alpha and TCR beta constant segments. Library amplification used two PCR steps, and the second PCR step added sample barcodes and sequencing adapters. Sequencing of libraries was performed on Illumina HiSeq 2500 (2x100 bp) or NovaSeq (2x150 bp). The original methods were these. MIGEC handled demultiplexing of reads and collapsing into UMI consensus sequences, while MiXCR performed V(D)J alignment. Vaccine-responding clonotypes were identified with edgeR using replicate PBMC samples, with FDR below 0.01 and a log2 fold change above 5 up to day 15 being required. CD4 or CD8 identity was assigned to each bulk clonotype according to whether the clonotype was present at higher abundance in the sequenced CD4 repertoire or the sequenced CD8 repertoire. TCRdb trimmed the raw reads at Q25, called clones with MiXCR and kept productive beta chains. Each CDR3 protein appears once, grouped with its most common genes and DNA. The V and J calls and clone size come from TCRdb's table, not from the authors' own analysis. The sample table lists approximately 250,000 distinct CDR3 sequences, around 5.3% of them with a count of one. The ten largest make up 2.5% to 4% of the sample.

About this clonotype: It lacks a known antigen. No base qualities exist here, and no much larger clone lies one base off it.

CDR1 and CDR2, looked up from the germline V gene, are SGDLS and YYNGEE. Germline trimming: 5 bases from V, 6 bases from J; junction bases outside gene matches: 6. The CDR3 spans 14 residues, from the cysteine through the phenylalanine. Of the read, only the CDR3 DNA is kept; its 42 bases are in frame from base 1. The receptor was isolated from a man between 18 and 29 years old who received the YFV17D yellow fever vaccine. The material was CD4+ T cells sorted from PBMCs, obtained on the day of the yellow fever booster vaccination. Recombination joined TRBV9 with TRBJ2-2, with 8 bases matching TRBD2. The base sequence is TGTGCCAGCAGAGGGGGACTAGATCCCGGGGAGCTGTTTTTT. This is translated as CASRGGLDPGELFF.